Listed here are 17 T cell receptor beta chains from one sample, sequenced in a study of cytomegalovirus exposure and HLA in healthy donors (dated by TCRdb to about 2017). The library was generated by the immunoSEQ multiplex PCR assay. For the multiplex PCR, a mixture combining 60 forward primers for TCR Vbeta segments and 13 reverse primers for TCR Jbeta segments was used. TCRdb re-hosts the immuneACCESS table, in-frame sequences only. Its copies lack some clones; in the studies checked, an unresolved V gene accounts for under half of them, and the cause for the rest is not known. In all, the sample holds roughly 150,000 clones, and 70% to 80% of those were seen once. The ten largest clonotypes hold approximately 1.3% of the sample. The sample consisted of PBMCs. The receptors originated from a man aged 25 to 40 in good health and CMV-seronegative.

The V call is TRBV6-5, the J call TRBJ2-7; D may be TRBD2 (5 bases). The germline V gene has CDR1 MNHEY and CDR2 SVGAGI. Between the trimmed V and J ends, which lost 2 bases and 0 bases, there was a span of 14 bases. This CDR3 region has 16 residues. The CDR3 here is CASSYREGGGSYEQYF. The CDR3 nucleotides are TGTGCCAGCAGTTACCGTGAGGGCGGCGGCTCCTACGAGCAGTACTTC.

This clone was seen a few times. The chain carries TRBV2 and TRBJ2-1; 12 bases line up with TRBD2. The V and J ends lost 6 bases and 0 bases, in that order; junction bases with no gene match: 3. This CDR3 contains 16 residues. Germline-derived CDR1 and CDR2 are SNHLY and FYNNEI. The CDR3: CASRTSGRTSYNEQFF. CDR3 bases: TGTGCCAGCAGAACTAGCGGGAGGACCTCCTACAATGAGCAGTTCTTC.

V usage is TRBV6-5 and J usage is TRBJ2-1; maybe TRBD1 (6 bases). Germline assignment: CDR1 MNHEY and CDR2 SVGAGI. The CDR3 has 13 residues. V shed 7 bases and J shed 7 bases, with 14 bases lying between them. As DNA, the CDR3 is TGTGCCAGCACCAATAACAGGGTGAATGAGCAGTTCTTC. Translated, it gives CASTNNRVNEQFF.

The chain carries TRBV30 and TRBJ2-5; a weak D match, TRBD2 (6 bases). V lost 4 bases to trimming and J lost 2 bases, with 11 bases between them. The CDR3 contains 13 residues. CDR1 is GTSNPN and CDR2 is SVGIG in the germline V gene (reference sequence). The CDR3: CAWNGGPQETQYF. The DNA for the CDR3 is TGTGCCTGGAACGGGGGACCGCAAGAGACCCAGTACTTC.

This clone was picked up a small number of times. The DNA for the CDR3 is TGTGCCTTACGGGAGGGTCGGAGAAACATTCAGTACTTC. Residues: CALREGRRNIQYF. The chain uses TRBV30 and TRBJ2-4; TRBD2 agrees at 8 bases. This CDR3 has 13 amino acids. Losses at the gene ends were 7 bases for V and 6 bases for J; bases not matched to a gene: 8. Germline V gene lookup returns CDR1 GTSNPN and CDR2 SVGIG (reference sequence).

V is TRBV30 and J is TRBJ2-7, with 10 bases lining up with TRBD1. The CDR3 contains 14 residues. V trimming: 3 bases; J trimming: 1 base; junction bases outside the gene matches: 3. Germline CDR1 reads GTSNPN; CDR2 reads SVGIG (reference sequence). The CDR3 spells CAWSPDRGSYEQYF. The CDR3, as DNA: TGTGCCTGGAGCCCGGACAGGGGGTCCTACGAGCAGTACTTC.

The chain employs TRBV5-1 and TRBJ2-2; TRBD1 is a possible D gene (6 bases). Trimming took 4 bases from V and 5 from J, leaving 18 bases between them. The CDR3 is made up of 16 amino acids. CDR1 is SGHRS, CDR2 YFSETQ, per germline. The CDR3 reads CASSPEPLTGTGELFF. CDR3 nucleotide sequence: TGCGCCAGCAGCCCAGAACCGCTAACAGGGACCGGGGAGCTGTTTTTT.

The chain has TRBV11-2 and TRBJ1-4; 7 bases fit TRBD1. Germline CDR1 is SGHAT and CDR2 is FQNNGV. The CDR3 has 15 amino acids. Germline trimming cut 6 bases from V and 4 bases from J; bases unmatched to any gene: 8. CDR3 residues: CASRTRRDSNEKLFF. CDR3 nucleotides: TGTGCCAGCAGAACCCGCCGGGACAGTAATGAAAAACTGTTTTTT.

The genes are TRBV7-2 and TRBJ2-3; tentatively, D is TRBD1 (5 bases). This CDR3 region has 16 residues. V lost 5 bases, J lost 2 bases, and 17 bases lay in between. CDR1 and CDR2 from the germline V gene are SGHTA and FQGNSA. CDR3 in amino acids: CASSGVLGVDTDTQYF. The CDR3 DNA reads TGTGCCAGCAGCGGCGTGCTAGGGGTGGACACAGATACGCAGTATTTT.

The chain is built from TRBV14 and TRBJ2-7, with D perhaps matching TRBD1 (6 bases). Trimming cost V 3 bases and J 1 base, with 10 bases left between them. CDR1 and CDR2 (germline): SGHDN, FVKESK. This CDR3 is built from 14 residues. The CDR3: CASSHRDISYEQYF. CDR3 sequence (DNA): TGTGCCAGCAGCCATAGGGACATATCCTACGAGCAGTACTTC.

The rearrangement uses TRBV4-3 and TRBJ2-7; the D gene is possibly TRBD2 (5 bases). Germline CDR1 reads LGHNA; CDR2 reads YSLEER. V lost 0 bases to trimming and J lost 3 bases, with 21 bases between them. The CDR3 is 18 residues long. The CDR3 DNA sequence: TGCGCCAGCAGCCAAGATGTTAATGGACTGGTTGTCAGCTACGAGCAGTACTTC. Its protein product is CASSQDVNGLVVSYEQYF.

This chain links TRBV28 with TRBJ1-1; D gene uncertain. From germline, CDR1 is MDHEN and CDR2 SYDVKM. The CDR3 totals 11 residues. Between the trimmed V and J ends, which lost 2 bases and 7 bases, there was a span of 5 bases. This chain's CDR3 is CASSLRFEAFF. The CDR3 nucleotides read TGTGCCAGCAGTTTACGGTTTGAAGCTTTCTTT.

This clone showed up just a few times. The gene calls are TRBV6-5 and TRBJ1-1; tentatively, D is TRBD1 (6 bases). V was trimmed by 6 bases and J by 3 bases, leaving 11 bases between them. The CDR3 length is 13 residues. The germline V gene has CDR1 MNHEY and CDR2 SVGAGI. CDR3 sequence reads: CASRRTGYTEAFF. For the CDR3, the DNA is TGTGCCAGCAGGAGAACAGGGTACACTGAAGCTTTCTTT.

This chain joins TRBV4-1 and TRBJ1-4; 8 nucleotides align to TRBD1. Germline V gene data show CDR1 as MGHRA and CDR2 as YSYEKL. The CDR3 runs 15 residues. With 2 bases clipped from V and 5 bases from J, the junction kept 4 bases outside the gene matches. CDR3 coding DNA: TGCGCCAGCAGCCAACCGACAGGGGCGAATGAAAAACTGTTTTTT. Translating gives CASSQPTGANEKLFF.

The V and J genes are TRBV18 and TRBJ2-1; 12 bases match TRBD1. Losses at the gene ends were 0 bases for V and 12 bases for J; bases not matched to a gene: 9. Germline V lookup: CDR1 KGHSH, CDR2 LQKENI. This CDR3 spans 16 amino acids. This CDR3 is CASSPPRDRGRVGQFF. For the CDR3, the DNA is TGTGCCAGCTCACCACCCCGGGACAGGGGGCGTGTTGGGCAGTTCTTC.

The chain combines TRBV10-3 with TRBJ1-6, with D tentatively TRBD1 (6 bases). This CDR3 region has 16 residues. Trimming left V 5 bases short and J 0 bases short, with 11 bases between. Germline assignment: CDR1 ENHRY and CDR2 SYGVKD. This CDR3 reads CAISTTGSSYNSPLHF. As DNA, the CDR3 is TGTGCCATCAGTACGACAGGCAGCTCCTATAATTCACCCCTCCACTTT.

CDR3: CASSLAPQGAVSGYTF. CDR3 in DNA: TGTGCCAGCAGCTTAGCCCCTCAGGGGGCTGTTTCTGGCTACACCTTC. V usage is TRBV7-2 and J usage is TRBJ1-2, with TRBD1 matching over 8 bases. The CDR3 contains 16 residues. V was clipped by 0 bases and J by 7 bases; unmatched bases: 10. Germline CDR1 is SGHTA and CDR2 is FQGNSA. Supplemented by reference TRBV7-2 and TRBJ1-2, the full variable domain reads GAGVSQSPSNKVTEKGKDVELRCDPISGHTALYWYRQSLGQGLEFLIYFQGNSAPDKSGLPSDRFSAERTGGSVSTLTIQRTQQEDSAVYLCASSLAPQGAVSGYTFGSGTRLTVV.